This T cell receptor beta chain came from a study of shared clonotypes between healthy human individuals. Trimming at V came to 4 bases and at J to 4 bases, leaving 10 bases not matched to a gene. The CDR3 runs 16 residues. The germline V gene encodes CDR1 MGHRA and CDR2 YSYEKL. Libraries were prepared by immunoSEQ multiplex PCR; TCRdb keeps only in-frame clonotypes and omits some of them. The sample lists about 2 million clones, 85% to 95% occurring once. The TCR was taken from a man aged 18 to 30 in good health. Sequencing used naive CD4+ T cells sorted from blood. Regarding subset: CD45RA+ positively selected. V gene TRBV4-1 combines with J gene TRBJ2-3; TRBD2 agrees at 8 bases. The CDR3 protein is CASSPFGSGGADTQYF. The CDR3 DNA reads TGCGCCAGCAGCCCCTTCGGAAGCGGGGGTGCAGATACGCAGTATTTT.